Below, 14 T cell receptor beta chains from the same sample are listed, as sequenced in a study of blood T cell repertoires in COVID-19. The table came from immunoSEQ multiplex PCR; TCRdb's copy has only in-frame clones and leaves some out. The sample lists over 100,000 clones, about 88% occurring once. The material sequenced was peripheral blood. Receptors were obtained from a man aged 35-49 years with acute or convalescent COVID-19.

The chain carries TRBV11-3 and TRBJ2-3, with D maybe TRBD2 (6 bases). V was trimmed by 0 bases and J by 2 bases, leaving 9 bases between them. This CDR3 region has 15 residues. Germline CDR1 and CDR2: SGHNT and YENEEA. Here the CDR3 DNA reads TGTGCCAGCAGCTTAGATGGCGGGGCCACAGATACGCAGTATTTT. This sequence encodes CASSLDGGATDTQYF.

The chain employs TRBV28 and TRBJ1-3; possibly TRBD1 for D (5 bases). V lost 4 bases and J lost 0, with 13 bases in between. CDR1 and CDR2 from the germline V gene are MDHEN and SYDVKM. This CDR3 has 16 residues. The CDR3: CASSSGFYSSGNTIYF. The CDR3 DNA follows: TGTGCCAGCAGTTCAGGGTTCTATAGCTCTGGAAACACCATATATTTT.

J is TRBJ2-2 and V is TRBV14; no clear D. The V end lost 4 bases, the J end lost 8 bases, and 17 bases lay between the germline ends. CDR3 length: 15 residues. Germline V lookup: CDR1 SGHDN, CDR2 FVKESK. The DNA of the CDR3 is TGTGCCAGCAGCCCACGATCACGCAACGGGGGGGAGCTGTTTTTT. Its translation: CASSPRSRNGGELFF.

The V gene is TRBV27, the J gene TRBJ1-5, with TRBD1 identical over 8 bases. There are 13 residues in the CDR3. The J segment lost 6 bases and the V segment lost 8 bases, leaving 6 bases of the junction unmatched. Germline assignment: CDR1 MNHEY and CDR2 SMNVEV (reference sequence). The CDR3 loop is CASLTGGGQPQHF. CDR3 DNA sequence: TGTGCCAGCCTTACAGGGGGGGGTCAGCCCCAGCATTTT.

V and J are TRBV11-2 and TRBJ2-1; D is uncertain. Germline values: CDR1 SGHAT, CDR2 FQNNGV. The CDR3 is made up of 14 amino acids. Between the trimmed V and J ends, which lost 3 bases and 9 bases, there was a span of 15 bases. This chain's CDR3 is CASSFTSITGEQFF. The CDR3, as DNA: TGTGCCAGCAGCTTCACATCGATTACGGGTGAGCAGTTCTTC.

In DNA form, the CDR3 reads TGTGCCAGCAGCCACCTTGCCCGTAGGACAGGGCGGAACACTGAAGCTTTCTTT. This codes for CASSHLARRTGRNTEAFF. The chain has TRBV5-4 and TRBJ1-1, with TRBD1 matching over 8 bases. Germline V CDR1 and CDR2: SGHNT, YYREEE (reference sequence). This CDR3 has 18 amino acids. V was pared by 4 bases and J by 1 base, with 15 bases of the junction left unmatched.

The V call is TRBV3-1 (or the pseudogene TRBV3-2), the J call TRBJ1-6, with D maybe TRBD1 (5 bases). The CDR3 totals 16 residues. The germline gives CDR1 LGHDT, CDR2 YNNKEL (reference sequence). V was cut by 1 base and J by 10 bases, with 17 bases left in between. In DNA, the CDR3 is TGTGCCAGCAGCCAAGTGGGGCGGGGGGTTTGGTCACCCCTCCACTTT. It codes for CASSQVGRGVWSPLHF.

This sequence joins TRBV7-2 and TRBJ1-1, with a tentative D call TRBD1 (6 bases). CDR1 is SGHTA, CDR2 FQGNSA, per germline. Trimming cost V 2 bases and J 11 bases, with 15 bases left between them. CDR3 size: 13 residues. The CDR3 loop reads CASSLSKGGKAFF. CDR3 sequence (DNA): TGTGCCAGCAGCTTAAGTAAAGGGGGAAAGGCTTTCTTT.

This chain uses TRBV18 with TRBJ1-4, with D perhaps matching TRBD1 (5 bases). CDR1 is KGHSH and CDR2 is LQKENI in the germline V gene. Between the trimmed V and J ends, which lost 2 bases and 8 bases, there was a span of 9 bases. The CDR3 is 13 residues long. The CDR3 nucleotides read TGTGCCAGCTCACCAGGGAGGGGCGAAAAACTGTTTTTT. Translation: CASSPGRGEKLFF. The whole variable domain, remainder taken from reference TRBV18 and TRBJ1-4, is NAGVMQNPRHLVRRRGQEARLRCSPMKGHSHVYWYRQLPEEGLKFMVYLQKENIIDESGMPKERFSAEFPKEGPSILRIQQVVRGDSAAYFCASSPGRGEKLFFGSGTQLSVL.

The chain joins TRBV7-2 to TRBJ2-2; 7 bases line up with TRBD2. From germline, CDR1 is SGHTA and CDR2 FQGNSA. V was clipped by 0 bases and J by 5 bases; unmatched bases: 9. This CDR3 comprises 17 residues. CDR3 amino acids: CASSLAPSGAGTGELFF. In DNA form, the CDR3 reads TGTGCCAGCAGCTTAGCTCCGAGCGGGGCGGGGACCGGGGAGCTGTTTTTT.

The chain joins TRBV19 to TRBJ2-1, with 9 bases identical to TRBD1. CDR1 and CDR2 from the germline V gene are LNHDA and SQIVND (reference sequence). CDR3 length equals 13 residues. With 4 bases clipped from V and 11 bases from J, the junction kept 6 bases outside the gene matches. The CDR3 DNA reads as TGTGCCAGTAGTACCACAGGGGGCGAGAAGCAGTTCTTC. Encoded protein: CASSTTGGEKQFF.

This chain joins TRBV7-8 and TRBJ2-7; 7 bases align to TRBD1. V dropped 5 bases and J dropped 4; count of bases not matched to a gene: 5. From germline, CDR1 is SGHVS and CDR2 FQNEAQ. The CDR3 contains 13 residues. CDR3 nucleotides: TGTGCCAGCAGCCGTCCAGGGGGATACGAGCAGTACTTC. This translates into CASSRPGGYEQYF.

This clone occurred a few times. The J gene is TRBJ2-7, the V gene TRBV18; 10 bases agree with TRBD1. This CDR3 spans 14 amino acids. V trimming: 6 bases; J trimming: 2 bases; junction bases outside the gene matches: 4. From germline, CDR1 is KGHSH and CDR2 LQKENI. The CDR3 region is CASSAGTGAYEQYF. CDR3 coding DNA: TGTGCCAGCTCTGCCGGGACAGGGGCCTACGAGCAGTACTTC.

The V gene is TRBV5-1, the J gene TRBJ2-2, with 7 bases identical to TRBD1. V was clipped by 4 bases and J by 6 bases; unmatched bases: 6. This CDR3 spans 14 amino acids. CDR1 is SGHRS and CDR2 is YFSETQ in the germline V gene. The CDR3 is CASSARQGAGELFF. The CDR3 DNA reads TGCGCCAGCAGCGCCCGACAGGGTGCCGGGGAGCTGTTTTTT.